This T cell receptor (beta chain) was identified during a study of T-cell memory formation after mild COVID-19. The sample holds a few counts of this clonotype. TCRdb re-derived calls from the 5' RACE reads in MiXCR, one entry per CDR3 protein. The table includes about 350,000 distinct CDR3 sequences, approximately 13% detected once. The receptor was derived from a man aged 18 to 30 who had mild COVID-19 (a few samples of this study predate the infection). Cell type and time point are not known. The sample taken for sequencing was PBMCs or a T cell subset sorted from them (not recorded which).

In DNA form, the CDR3 reads TGTGCTAGTGGCCCGGTCGGCCGGGATGAAAAACTGTTTTTT. Amino acid sequence: CASGPVGRDEKLFF. The genes are TRBV12-5 and TRBJ1-4; D not certain. V was shortened by 6 bases and J by 6 bases, with 14 bases between the two germline ends. The CDR3 is 14 amino acids. Germline CDR1 LGHNT, CDR2 FRNRAP.